One and the same sample provided the 30 T cell receptor beta chains below, sequenced in a study of blood T cell repertoires in COVID-19. This table comes from immunoSEQ multiplex PCR, and its TCRdb copy is limited to in-frame clones, with some not included. The sample has fewer than 110,000 clones, more than 85% seen once. Sequencing used peripheral blood. The receptors were gathered from a human donor in a cohort sampled during active COVID-19.

This chain links TRBV25-1 with TRBJ2-1; TRBD2 matches at 11 bases. Losses at the gene ends were 1 base for V and 6 bases for J; bases not matched to a gene: 2. This CDR3 comprises 15 residues. The germline CDR1 and CDR2 sequences are MGHDK and SYGVNS. The CDR3 DNA follows: TGTGCCAGCAGTGAATTTGGGACTAGCGGCAATGAGCAGTTCTTC. Its protein product is CASSEFGTSGNEQFF. The full variable domain, its missing parts supplied by reference TRBV25-1 and TRBJ2-1, is EADIYQTPRYLVIGTGKKITLECSQTMGHDKMYWYQQDPGMELHLIHYSYGVNSTEKGDLSSESTVSRIRTEHFPLTLESARPSHTSQYLCASSEFGTSGNEQFFGPGTRLTVL.

The chain is built from TRBV3-1 (or the pseudogene TRBV3-2) and TRBJ2-7; 12 bases line up with TRBD2. V was clipped by 1 base and J by 2 bases; unmatched bases: 0. Germline V lookup: CDR1 LGHDT, CDR2 YNNKEL (reference sequence). The CDR3 covers 15 residues. For the CDR3, the DNA is TGTGCCAGCAGCCAAGGACTAGCGGGAGCCTACGAGCAGTACTTC. It is translated as CASSQGLAGAYEQYF.

This CDR3 is CASSVGGGGTDTQYF. The CDR3 DNA sequence: TGTGCCAGCAGCGTCGGAGGAGGTGGGACAGATACGCAGTATTTT. The J gene is TRBJ2-3, the V gene TRBV9; TRBD2 might be the D (5 bases). Germline values: CDR1 SGDLS, CDR2 YYNGEE. The CDR3 has 15 amino acids. Trimming shortened V by 2 bases and J by 3 bases, and 13 bases separated the two germline ends. Looking up the rest from reference TRBV9 and TRBJ2-3 gives the full variable domain: DSGVTQTPKHLITATGQRVTLRCSPRSGDLSVYWYQQSLDQGLQFLIQYYNGEERAKGNILERFSAQQFPDLHSELNLSSLELGDSALYFCASSVGGGGTDTQYFGPGTRLTVL.

This clone was observed once. The chain uses TRBV5-3 and TRBJ1-5; 7 positions agree with TRBD1. TRBV5-3 is an ORF, with its function uncertain. The CDR3 has 15 amino acids. V lost 7 bases and J lost 1; bases outside the gene matches: 8. The CDR3 nucleotides read TGTGCCAGAGTCCCACAGGGGTCAAGCAATCAGCCCCAGCATTTT. It yields the protein CARVPQGSSNQPQHF.

The gene calls are TRBV5-1 and TRBJ1-6; D is possibly TRBD1 (5 bases). Trimming shortened V by 2 bases and J by 6 bases, and 9 bases separated the two germline ends. This CDR3 spans 14 amino acids. The germline CDR1 and CDR2 sequences are SGHRS and YFSETQ. CDR3 sequence reads: CASSLGQLNSPLHF. The DNA of the CDR3 is TGCGCCAGCAGCTTAGGACAACTTAATTCACCCCTCCACTTT. Supplemented by reference TRBV5-1 and TRBJ1-6, the full variable domain reads KAGVTQTPRYLIKTRGQQVTLSCSPISGHRSVSWYQQTPGQGLQFLFEYFSETQRNKGNFPGRFSGRQFSNSRSEMNVSTLELGDSALYLCASSLGQLNSPLHFGNGTRLTVT.

This clone has just one count. The rearrangement uses TRBV7-3 and TRBJ2-1; D may be TRBD2 (6 bases). This CDR3 has 14 residues. The germline CDR1 and CDR2 sequences are SGHTA and FQGTGA. V lost 7 bases and J lost 1, with 11 bases in between. CDR3 region: CASKEEGSYNEQFF. In DNA form, the CDR3 reads TGTGCCAGCAAGGAGGAGGGATCCTACAATGAGCAGTTCTTC.

The chain couples TRBV7-3 to TRBJ2-1; maybe TRBD2 (6 bases). This CDR3 spans 16 amino acids. Trimming shortened V by 1 base and J by 0 bases, and 10 bases separated the two germline ends. Germline CDR1 is SGHTA and CDR2 is FQGTGA. As DNA, the CDR3 is TGTGCCAGCAGCTTAATAGGAGGGAGCTCCTACAATGAGCAGTTCTTC. This codes for CASSLIGGSSYNEQFF. The variable domain in full, with the rest retrieved from reference TRBV7-3 and TRBJ2-1, is GAGVSQTPSNKVTEKGKYVELRCDPISGHTALYWYRQSLGQGPEFLIYFQGTGAADDSGLPNDRFFAVRPEGSVSTLKIQRTERGDSAVYLCASSLIGGSSYNEQFFGPGTRLTVL.

The sample holds a few counts of this clone. The chain has TRBV6-2 or TRBV6-3 and TRBJ1-5; D gene ambiguous. The CDR3 extends over 13 amino acids. V lost 3 bases and J 11 bases, leaving 14 bases between the germline ends. The germline CDR1 and CDR2 sequences are MNHEY and SVGEGT. This CDR3 reads CASSYRPSGTQHF. In DNA, the CDR3 is TGTGCCAGCAGTTATCGACCTTCGGGGACCCAGCATTTT.

The gene calls are TRBV3-1 (or the pseudogene TRBV3-2) and TRBJ1-1; 7 positions agree with TRBD1. The CDR3 length is 16 residues. CDR1 is LGHDT and CDR2 is YNNKEL in the germline V gene (reference sequence). The V segment lost 1 base and the J segment 10 bases; nucleotides outside the gene matches: 15. CDR3 amino acids: CASSQVWGQGVPSAFF. CDR3 coding DNA: TGTGCCAGCAGCCAAGTATGGGGGCAGGGGGTTCCTTCAGCTTTCTTT.

The chain has TRBV5-8 and TRBJ1-5; 12 bases agree with TRBD1. The germline V gene encodes CDR1 SGHTS and CDR2 YDEGEE. V dropped 4 bases and J dropped 6; count of bases not matched to a gene: 11. The length of the CDR3 is 17 residues. Written as DNA, the CDR3 is TGTGCCAGCAGCCCGGGACAGGGGGCATATGAAAGTCAGCCCCAGCATTTT. It encodes CASSPGQGAYESQPQHF.

The J gene is TRBJ1-1, the V gene TRBV19, with D perhaps TRBD1 (6 bases). The germline gives CDR1 LNHDA, CDR2 SQIVND (reference sequence). The V end lost 7 bases, the J end lost 3 bases, and 24 bases lay between the germline ends. This CDR3 comprises 17 residues. Here the CDR3 reads CASNPHRTRGRDTEAFF. CDR3 bases: TGTGCCAGTAATCCCCACCGAACCAGGGGCCGGGACACTGAAGCTTTCTTT.

This clone has only a few counts. J is TRBJ2-3 and V is TRBV19; no clear D gene. The CDR3 covers 15 residues. Germline V CDR1 and CDR2: LNHDA, SQIVND (reference sequence). V was clipped by 1 base and J by 0 bases, with 8 bases between them. CDR3 DNA: TGTGCCAGTAGTATAGGTCGGGTAAGCACAGATACGCAGTATTTT. This gives the protein CASSIGRVSTDTQYF. The whole variable domain, remainder taken from reference TRBV19 and TRBJ2-3, is DGGITQSPKYLFRKEGQNVTLSCEQNLNHDAMYWYRQDPGQGLRLIYYSQIVNDFQKGDIAEGYSVSREKKESFPLTVTSAQKNPTAFYLCASSIGRVSTDTQYFGPGTRLTVL.

The chain couples TRBV4-2 to TRBJ2-7; 12 bases agree with TRBD1. CDR3 length equals 16 residues. The germline V gene encodes CDR1 LGHNA and CDR2 YNFKEQ. V shed 3 bases and J 2 bases; nucleotides not matched to a gene: 5. The CDR3 region is CASSQGQGAMAYEQYF. The DNA for the CDR3 is TGTGCCAGCAGCCAGGGACAGGGGGCAATGGCCTACGAGCAGTACTTC.

This chain links TRBV14 with TRBJ2-3, with 8 bases lining up with TRBD2. The CDR3 contains 17 residues. In germline, CDR1 is SGHDN, CDR2 FVKESK. The ends lost 1 base at V and 5 bases at J; junction bases unmatched: 11. The DNA for the CDR3 is TGTGCCAGCAGCCAAGGGATTGTCGGGAGGGGAAAAGATACGCAGTATTTT. This translates into CASSQGIVGRGKDTQYF.

In DNA, the CDR3 is TGTGCCTGGAGTGTACGCCTGGACAGGCACGAGCAGTACTTC. Its protein is CAWSVRLDRHEQYF. The V call is TRBV30, the J call TRBJ2-7; 7 bases map to TRBD1. CDR1 is GTSNPN, CDR2 SVGIG, per germline (reference sequence). The CDR3 consists of 14 residues. The junction had 7 bases not matched to a gene; V was cut back by 0 bases and J by 5 bases.

The V and J genes are TRBV25-1 and TRBJ1-6; TRBD1 agrees at 7 bases. V shed 5 bases, J shed 7 bases, and the junction held 2 bases outside the gene matches. The CDR3 loop spans 13 amino acids. Per the germline V gene, CDR1 is MGHDK and CDR2 is SYGVNS. The chain's CDR3 is CASSRDSNSPLHF. The CDR3 DNA follows: TGTGCCAGCAGTAGGGACAGCAATTCACCCCTCCACTTT.

Written as DNA, the CDR3 is TGTGCCAGCAGTGAATTCGGGTCTGGGGCCAACGTCCTGACTTTC. Encoded protein: CASSEFGSGANVLTF. The chain carries TRBV25-1 and TRBJ2-6; no clear D. This CDR3 region has 15 residues. Germline assignment: CDR1 MGHDK and CDR2 SYGVNS. V lost 1 base and J 1 base, leaving 5 bases between the germline ends.

The chain links TRBV7-9 to TRBJ2-2; 10 nucleotides align to TRBD1. V lost 5 bases and J lost 10; bases outside the gene matches: 10. Germline CDR1 is SEHNR and CDR2 is FQNEAQ (reference sequence). This CDR3 has 15 amino acids. The CDR3 bases are TGTGCCAGCAGCGCAGACAGGGGGCCTTTTGTGGAGCTGTTTTTT. Protein: CASSADRGPFVELFF.

The J gene is TRBJ2-2, the V gene TRBV5-6; D perhaps matches TRBD2 (6 bases). Germline CDR1 SGHDT, CDR2 YYEEEE. The V and J ends lost 4 bases and 3 bases respectively, with 16 bases between them. This CDR3 comprises 16 residues. The CDR3 DNA sequence: TGTGCCAGCAGCCGTGGCGGGGTAGGAGACACCGGGGAGCTGTTTTTT. Amino acid sequence: CASSRGGVGDTGELFF.

Within the sample, this clone is large. The chain joins TRBV28 to TRBJ1-3, with no clear D. The CDR3 runs to 13 residues. The germline gives CDR1 MDHEN, CDR2 SYDVKM. V lost 3 bases, J lost 0 bases, and 3 bases lay in between. The CDR3 protein is CASSFGSGNTIYF. In nucleotides, the CDR3 is TGTGCCAGCAGTTTCGGCTCTGGAAACACCATATATTTT.

The chain employs TRBV28 and TRBJ1-1; 9 bases are shared with TRBD1. Per the germline V gene, CDR1 is MDHEN and CDR2 is SYDVKM. V was pared by 3 bases and J by 2 bases, with 4 bases of the junction left unmatched. This CDR3 comprises 15 residues. CDR3 amino acids: CASSFGDRVNTEAFF. The DNA for the CDR3 is TGTGCCAGCAGTTTTGGGGACAGGGTAAACACTGAAGCTTTCTTT.

The genes are TRBV30 and TRBJ2-7; TRBD1 aligns across 10 bases. With 1 base clipped from V and 1 base from J, the junction kept 7 bases outside the gene matches. Germline V gene sequence: CDR1 GTSNPN, CDR2 SVGIG (reference sequence). The length of the CDR3 is 16 residues. CDR3 loop: CAWSAVRTGGSYEQYF. The CDR3 nucleotides are TGTGCCTGGAGTGCTGTTCGGACAGGGGGTTCCTACGAGCAGTACTTC.

V and J are TRBV6-7 and TRBJ2-7, with 9 nucleotides matching TRBD1. TRBV6-7 is marked as an open reading frame, function uncertain. This CDR3 region has 18 residues. Trimming took 2 bases from V and 9 from J; bases not matched to a gene: 20. CDR3 amino acids: CASSYPRDRDFPRLWQYF. The CDR3 nucleotides read TGTGCCAGCAGTTACCCACGGGACAGGGATTTTCCTCGACTATGGCAGTACTTC.

The chain uses TRBV5-6 and TRBJ2-7, with D tentatively TRBD1 (6 bases). This CDR3 spans 16 amino acids. Trimming cost V 0 bases and J 6 bases, with 19 bases left between them. Germline V lookup: CDR1 SGHDT, CDR2 YYEEEE. Here the CDR3 DNA reads TGTGCCAGCAGCTTGGGGACCGGTTTACAGGGAGCCGAGCAGTACTTC. Protein: CASSLGTGLQGAEQYF.

The chain is built from TRBV27 and TRBJ2-5; 8 nucleotides agree with TRBD1. The ends lost 5 bases at V and 2 bases at J; junction bases unmatched: 4. The CDR3 spans 14 residues. Germline assignment: CDR1 MNHEY and CDR2 SMNVEV (reference sequence). CDR3 residues: CASSPGQGQETQYF. CDR3 sequence (DNA): TGTGCCAGCAGTCCTGGACAGGGACAAGAGACCCAGTACTTC.

The chain recombines TRBV4-1 with TRBJ2-3, with 15 bases matching TRBD2. The CDR3 consists of 19 residues. From germline, CDR1 is MGHRA and CDR2 YSYEKL. V was clipped by 4 bases and J by 0 bases; unmatched bases: 8. The CDR3 DNA follows: TGCGCCAGCAGCCGGTCATGGACTAGCGGGAGGGTGAGCACAGATACGCAGTATTTT. It yields the protein CASSRSWTSGRVSTDTQYF.

The gene calls are TRBV7-2 and TRBJ2-7; TRBD2 matches at 9 bases. V dropped 3 bases and J dropped 3; count of bases not matched to a gene: 3. Germline assignment: CDR1 SGHTA and CDR2 FQGNSA. The CDR3 is 14 amino acids. This chain's CDR3 is CASSLWTSDYEQYF. CDR3 coding DNA: TGTGCCAGCAGCTTGTGGACTAGCGACTACGAGCAGTACTTC.

This sequence joins TRBV3-1 (or the pseudogene TRBV3-2) and TRBJ2-5; 11 bases map to TRBD2. This CDR3 has 17 amino acids. Trimming cost V 3 bases and J 7 bases; bases outside gene matches: 13. Germline values: CDR1 LGHDT, CDR2 YNNKEL (reference sequence). CDR3: CASSQTSGAPSSGTQYF. The CDR3 nucleotides read TGTGCCAGCAGCCAGACTAGCGGGGCGCCATCAAGTGGGACCCAGTACTTC.

The V gene is TRBV3-1 (or the pseudogene TRBV3-2), the J gene TRBJ2-7; 7 bases line up with TRBD1. The CDR3 runs 13 residues. Germline loops: CDR1 LGHDT, CDR2 YNNKEL (reference sequence). J gave up 7 bases and V 4 bases, and 7 bases lay outside the gene matches. CDR3 in amino acids: CASSPQGLREQYF. Here the CDR3 DNA reads TGTGCCAGCAGCCCACAGGGGCTCCGGGAGCAGTACTTC.

J is TRBJ2-7 and V is TRBV7-3, with D tentatively TRBD2 (5 bases). V was cut by 2 bases and J by 6 bases, with 11 bases left in between. This CDR3 contains 13 residues. Per the germline V gene, CDR1 is SGHTA and CDR2 is FQGTGA. The CDR3 nucleotides are TGTGCCAGCAGCTTAGTGGGAAGCGGCGAGCAGTACTTC. It encodes CASSLVGSGEQYF.